The clone carrying this T cell receptor (beta chain) was recorded many times. The data stem from a study of naive and memory T cell subsets. Amplification of ligated cDNA took four PCR rounds with SP2 and nested alpha and beta constant primers. MiXCR, run by TCRdb on the 5' RACE reads, gives a single entry per CDR3 protein. The sample lists 32,000 or so distinct CDR3 sequences, 16% seen once, with around 2.5% in the top ten. The CDR3 consists of 15 residues. Losses at the gene ends were 4 bases for V and 3 bases for J; bases not matched to a gene: 5. The germline gives CDR1 SGHAT, CDR2 FQNNGV. A UMI-containing oligonucleotide was joined by 3' ligation to the TCR cDNA template. Adult healthy volunteers gave 2.5 ml peripheral blood for whole-blood RNA.

The sequence derives from a female donor in good health. The chain links TRBV11-2 to TRBJ2-5, with 10 bases aligning to TRBD1. The DNA of the CDR3 is TGTGCCAGCAGCTCCCGGGACAGGGGCGAAGAGACCCAGTACTTC. Translating it yields CASSSRDRGEETQYF.